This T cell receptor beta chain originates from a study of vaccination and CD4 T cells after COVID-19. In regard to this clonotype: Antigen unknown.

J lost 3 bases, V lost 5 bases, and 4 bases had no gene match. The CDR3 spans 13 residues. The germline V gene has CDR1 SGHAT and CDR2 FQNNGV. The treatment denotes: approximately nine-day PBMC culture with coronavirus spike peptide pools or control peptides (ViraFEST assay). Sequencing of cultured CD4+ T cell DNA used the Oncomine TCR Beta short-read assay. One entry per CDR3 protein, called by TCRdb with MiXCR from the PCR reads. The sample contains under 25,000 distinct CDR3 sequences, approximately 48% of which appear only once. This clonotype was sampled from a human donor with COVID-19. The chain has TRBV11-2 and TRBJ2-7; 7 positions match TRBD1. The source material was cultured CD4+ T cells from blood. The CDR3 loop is CASSVGTDYEQYF. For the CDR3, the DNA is TGTGCCAGCAGCGTCGGGACAGACTACGAGCAGTACTTC.